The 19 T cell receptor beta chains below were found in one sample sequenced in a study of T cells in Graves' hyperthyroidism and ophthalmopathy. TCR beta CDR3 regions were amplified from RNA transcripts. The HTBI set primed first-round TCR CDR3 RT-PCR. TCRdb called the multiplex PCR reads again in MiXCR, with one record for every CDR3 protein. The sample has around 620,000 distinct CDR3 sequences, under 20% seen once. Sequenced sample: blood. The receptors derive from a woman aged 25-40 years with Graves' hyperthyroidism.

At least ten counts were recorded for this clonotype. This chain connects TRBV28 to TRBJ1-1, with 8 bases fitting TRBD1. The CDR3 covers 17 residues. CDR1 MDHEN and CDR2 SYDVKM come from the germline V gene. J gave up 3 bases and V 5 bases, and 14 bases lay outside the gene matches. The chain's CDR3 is CASSALGQGASDTEAFF. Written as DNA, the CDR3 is TGTGCCAGCAGTGCCCTAGGACAGGGAGCGTCCGACACTGAAGCTTTCTTT.

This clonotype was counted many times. The CDR3 DNA sequence: TGTGCCAGCAGCTTAGATACCCTAGGGCACACTGAAGCTTTCTTT. Protein product: CASSLDTLGHTEAFF. This chain joins TRBV7-9 and TRBJ1-1; D is unclear. The germline V and J ends were trimmed by 1 base and 3 bases, with 12 bases remaining between them. The CDR3 is 15 residues long. Germline CDR1 reads SEHNR; CDR2 reads FQNEAQ (reference sequence). The full variable domain, completed using reference TRBV7-9 and TRBJ1-1, is DTGVSQNPRHKITKRGQNVTFRCDPISEHNRLYWYRQTLGQGPEFLTYFQNEAQLEKSRLLSDRFSAERPKGSFSTLEIQRTEQGDSAMYLCASSLDTLGHTEAFFGQGTRLTVV.

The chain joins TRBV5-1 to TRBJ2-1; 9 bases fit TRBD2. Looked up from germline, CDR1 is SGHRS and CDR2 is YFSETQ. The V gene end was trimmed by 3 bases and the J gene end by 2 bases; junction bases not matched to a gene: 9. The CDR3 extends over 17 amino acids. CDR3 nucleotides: TGCGCCAGCAGCTATTGGCCTAGCGGGAACACCTACAATGAGCAGTTCTTC. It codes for CASSYWPSGNTYNEQFF.

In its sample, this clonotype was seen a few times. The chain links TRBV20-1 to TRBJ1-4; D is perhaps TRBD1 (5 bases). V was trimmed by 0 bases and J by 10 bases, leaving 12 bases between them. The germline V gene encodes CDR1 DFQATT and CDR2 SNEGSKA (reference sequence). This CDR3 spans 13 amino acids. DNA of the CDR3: TGCAGTGCTAGAGATCGAAGGCAGGGAAAACTGTTTTTT. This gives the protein CSARDRRQGKLFF.

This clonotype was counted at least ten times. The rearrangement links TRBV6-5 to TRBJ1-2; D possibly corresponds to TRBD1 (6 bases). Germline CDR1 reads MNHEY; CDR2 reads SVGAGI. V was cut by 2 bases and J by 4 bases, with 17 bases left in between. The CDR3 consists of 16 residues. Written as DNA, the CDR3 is TGTGCCAGCAGTTACGAGGGACTTCTAGGGGGCTATGGCTACACCTTC. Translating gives CASSYEGLLGGYGYTF.

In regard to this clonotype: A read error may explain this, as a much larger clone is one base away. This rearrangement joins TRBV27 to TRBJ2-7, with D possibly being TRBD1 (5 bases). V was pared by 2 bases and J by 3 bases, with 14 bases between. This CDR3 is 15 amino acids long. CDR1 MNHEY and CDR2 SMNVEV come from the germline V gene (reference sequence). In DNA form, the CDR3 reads TGTGCCAGCAGTTTAAGGGGCGGAAGCTACTACGAGCAGTACTTC. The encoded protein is CASSLRGGSYYEQYF.

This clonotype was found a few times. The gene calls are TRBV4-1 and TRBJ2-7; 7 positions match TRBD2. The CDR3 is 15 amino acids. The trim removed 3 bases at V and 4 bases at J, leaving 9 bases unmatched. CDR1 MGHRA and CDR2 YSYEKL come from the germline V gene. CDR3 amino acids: CASSHPGRAEYEQYF. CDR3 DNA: TGCGCCAGCAGCCACCCGGGGAGGGCCGAGTACGAGCAGTACTTC.

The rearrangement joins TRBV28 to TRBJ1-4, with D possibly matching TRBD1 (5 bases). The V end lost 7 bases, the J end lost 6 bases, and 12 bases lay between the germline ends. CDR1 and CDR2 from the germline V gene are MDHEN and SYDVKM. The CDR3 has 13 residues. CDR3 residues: CASNGGEDEKLFF. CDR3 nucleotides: TGTGCCAGCAACGGGGGAGAGGATGAAAAACTGTTTTTT.

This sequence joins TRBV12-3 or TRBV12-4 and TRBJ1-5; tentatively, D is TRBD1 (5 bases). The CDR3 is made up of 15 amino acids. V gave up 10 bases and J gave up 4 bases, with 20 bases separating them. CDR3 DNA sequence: TGTGCCAACATTAAAGACAGCGCCCTAAATCAGCCCCAGCATTTT. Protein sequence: CANIKDSALNQPQHF.

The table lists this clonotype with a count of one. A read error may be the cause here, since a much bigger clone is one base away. The CDR3 coding sequence is TGTGCCTGCAGCCCAGTGGGGAGGAGGGAGACCCAGTACTTC. This gives the protein CACSPVGRRETQYF. J is TRBJ2-5 and V is TRBV11-2, with D perhaps matching TRBD2 (6 bases). Germline-derived CDR1 and CDR2 are SGHAT and FQNNGV. This CDR3 is 14 amino acids long.

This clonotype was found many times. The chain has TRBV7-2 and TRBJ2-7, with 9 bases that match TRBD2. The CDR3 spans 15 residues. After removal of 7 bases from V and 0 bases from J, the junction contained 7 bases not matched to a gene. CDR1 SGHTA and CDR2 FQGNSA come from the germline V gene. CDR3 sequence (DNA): TGTGCCAGCACCCCGAATAGCGGGAGCTCCTACGAGCAGTACTTC. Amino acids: CASTPNSGSSYEQYF. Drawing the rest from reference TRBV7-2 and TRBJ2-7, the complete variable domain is GAGVSQSPSNKVTEKGKDVELRCDPISGHTALYWYRQSLGQGLEFLIYFQGNSAPDKSGLPSDRFSAERTGGSVSTLTIQRTQQEDSAVYLCASTPNSGSSYEQYFGPGTRLTVT.

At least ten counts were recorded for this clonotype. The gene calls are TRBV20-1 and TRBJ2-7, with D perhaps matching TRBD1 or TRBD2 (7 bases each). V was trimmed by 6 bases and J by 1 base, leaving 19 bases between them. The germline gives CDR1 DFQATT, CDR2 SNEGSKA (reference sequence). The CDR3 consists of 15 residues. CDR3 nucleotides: TGCAGTGCAGGGGGCGGGAGTTTAAGGTCCTACGAGCAGTACTTC. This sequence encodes CSAGGGSLRSYEQYF.

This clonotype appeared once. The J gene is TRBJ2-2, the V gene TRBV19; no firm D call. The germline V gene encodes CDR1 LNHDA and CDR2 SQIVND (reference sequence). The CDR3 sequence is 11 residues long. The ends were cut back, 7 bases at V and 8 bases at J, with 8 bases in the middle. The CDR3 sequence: CASTPGGELFF. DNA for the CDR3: TGTGCCAGTACCCCTGGTGGGGAGCTGTTTTTT.

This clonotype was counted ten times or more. The CDR3 is CASSLTSGRTGTDTQYF. In nucleotides, the CDR3 is TGCGCCAGCAGCTTGACTAGCGGGAGGACTGGCACAGATACGCAGTATTTT. The genes are TRBV5-1 and TRBJ2-3; 12 nucleotides align to TRBD2. CDR1 is SGHRS and CDR2 is YFSETQ in the germline V gene. The length of the CDR3 is 17 residues. Trimming cost V 1 base and J 1 base; bases outside gene matches: 4.

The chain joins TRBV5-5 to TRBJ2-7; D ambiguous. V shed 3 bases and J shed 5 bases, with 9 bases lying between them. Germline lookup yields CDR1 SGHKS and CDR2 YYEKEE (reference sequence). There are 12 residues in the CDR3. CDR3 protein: CASSSPLHEQYF. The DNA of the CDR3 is TGTGCCAGCAGCTCCCCGTTACACGAGCAGTACTTC.

The chain's CDR3 is CASSVGTNFNEQFF. The CDR3 DNA reads TGTGCCAGCAGCGTAGGGACTAATTTCAATGAGCAGTTCTTC. The rearrangement links TRBV9 to TRBJ2-1, with D possibly matching TRBD2 (6 bases). The CDR3 contains 14 residues. Trimming shortened V by 0 bases and J by 6 bases, and 10 bases separated the two germline ends. From germline, CDR1 is SGDLS and CDR2 YYNGEE.

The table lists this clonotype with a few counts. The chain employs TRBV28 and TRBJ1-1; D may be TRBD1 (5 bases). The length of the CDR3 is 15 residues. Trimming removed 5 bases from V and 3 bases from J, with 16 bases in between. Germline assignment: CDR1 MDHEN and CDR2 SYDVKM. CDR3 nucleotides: TGTGCCAGCAGTCCATTCAGGGCTAGTTACACTGAAGCTTTCTTT. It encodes CASSPFRASYTEAFF.

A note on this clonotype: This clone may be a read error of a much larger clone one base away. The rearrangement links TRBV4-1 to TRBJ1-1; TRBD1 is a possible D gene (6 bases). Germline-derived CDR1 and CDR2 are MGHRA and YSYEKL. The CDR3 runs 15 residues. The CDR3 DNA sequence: TGCGCCAGCAGCCAGGGCAGGGGCTTGAAAACTGAAGCTTTCTTT. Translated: CASSQGRGLKTEAFF.

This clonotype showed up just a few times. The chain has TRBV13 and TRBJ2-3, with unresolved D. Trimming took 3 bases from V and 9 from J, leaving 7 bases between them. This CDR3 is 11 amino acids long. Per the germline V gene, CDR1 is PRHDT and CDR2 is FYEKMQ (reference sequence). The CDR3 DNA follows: TGTGCCAGCAGCTTCGAATTCACGCAGTATTTT. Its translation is CASSFEFTQYF.